Presented here are 29 T cell receptor beta chains from one specimen sequenced in a study of T-cell memory formation after mild COVID-19. MiXCR, run by TCRdb on the 5' RACE reads, gives a single entry per CDR3 protein. Found here are about 130,000 distinct CDR3 sequences, roughly 6% of them singletons; the top ten hold 2% to 2.5%. Sequenced sample: PBMCs or a T cell subset sorted from them (not recorded which). These TCRs come from an adult woman who had mild COVID-19 (a few samples of this study predate the infection). Cell type and time point are not known.

This clonotype was found a few times. The rearrangement links TRBV6-5 to TRBJ1-1; D remains ambiguous. Germline lookup yields CDR1 MNHEY and CDR2 SVGAGI. There are 15 residues in the CDR3. The germline V and J ends were trimmed by 0 bases and 2 bases, with 10 bases remaining between them. The CDR3 sequence: CASSYSTGSNTEAFF. CDR3 in DNA: TGTGCCAGCAGTTACTCGACGGGTTCCAACACTGAAGCTTTCTTT.

At least ten counts were recorded for this clonotype. The chain joins TRBV5-1 to TRBJ1-2, with D maybe TRBD1 (5 bases). Germline V gene lookup returns CDR1 SGHRS and CDR2 YFSETQ. V was cut by 2 bases and J by 8 bases, with 13 bases left in between. The CDR3 covers 13 residues. DNA of the CDR3: TGCGCCAGCAGCTTAGACAGTCAGGGAGGCTACACCTTC. This gives the protein CASSLDSQGGYTF.

This clonotype was found a few times. The genes are TRBV24-1 and TRBJ2-5; 12 bases line up with TRBD1. The length of the CDR3 is 15 residues. In germline, CDR1 is KGHDR, CDR2 SFDVKD. The V gene end was trimmed by 4 bases and the J gene end by 6 bases; junction bases not matched to a gene: 5. CDR3 sequence (DNA): TGTGCCACCAGTGAATCCGGGACAGGGGGCAAGACCCAGTACTTC. It yields the protein CATSESGTGGKTQYF.

The chain combines TRBV7-9 with TRBJ2-7; D is possibly TRBD1 or TRBD2 (5 bases each). Germline V gives CDR1 SEHNR, CDR2 FQNEAQ (reference sequence). The CDR3 has 14 residues. The germline V and J ends were trimmed by 4 bases and 2 bases, with 12 bases remaining between them. The CDR3 is CASSSTGRTYEQYF. DNA of the CDR3: TGTGCCAGCAGCTCTACGGGACGGACCTACGAGCAGTACTTC. The full variable domain, its missing parts supplied by reference TRBV7-9 and TRBJ2-7, is DTGVSQNPRHKITKRGQNVTFRCDPISEHNRLYWYRQTLGQGPEFLTYFQNEAQLEKSRLLSDRFSAERPKGSFSTLEIQRTEQGDSAMYLCASSSTGRTYEQYFGPGTRLTVT.

The table lists this clonotype with many counts. V is TRBV5-1 and J is TRBJ1-5; D perhaps matches TRBD1 (5 bases). Germline loops: CDR1 SGHRS, CDR2 YFSETQ. The length of the CDR3 is 15 residues. The ends were cut back, 0 bases at V and 0 bases at J, with 7 bases in the middle. CDR3 residues: CASSLEGNSNQPQHF. The DNA for the CDR3 is TGCGCCAGCAGCTTGGAGGGGAATAGCAATCAGCCCCAGCATTTT. The whole variable domain, filled in from reference TRBV5-1 and TRBJ1-5, reads KAGVTQTPRYLIKTRGQQVTLSCSPISGHRSVSWYQQTPGQGLQFLFEYFSETQRNKGNFPGRFSGRQFSNSRSEMNVSTLELGDSALYLCASSLEGNSNQPQHFGDGTRLSIL.

The sample holds many counts of this clonotype. This sequence joins TRBV7-2 and TRBJ2-5, with TRBD2 identical over 8 bases. The CDR3 is made up of 15 amino acids. CDR1 and CDR2 from the germline V gene are SGHTA and FQGNSA. The ends lost 1 base at V and 5 bases at J; junction bases unmatched: 6. DNA of the CDR3: TGTGCCAGCAGCTTAGGTGCGGGGGGTAGTGAGACCCAGTACTTC. This codes for CASSLGAGGSETQYF.

This clonotype has a count of ten or more. This chain joins TRBV11-2 and TRBJ1-1, with D unresolved. This CDR3 is built from 13 residues. Germline lookup yields CDR1 SGHAT and CDR2 FQNNGV. Trimming removed 1 base from V and 3 bases from J, with 6 bases in between. CDR3 in DNA: TGTGCCAGCAGCTTAGCCGGTTACACTGAAGCTTTCTTT. This gives the protein CASSLAGYTEAFF. Supplemented by reference TRBV11-2 and TRBJ1-1, the full variable domain reads EAGVAQSPRYKIIEKRQSVAFWCNPISGHATLYWYQQILGQGPKLLIQFQNNGVVDDSQLPKDRFSAERLKGVDSTLKIQPAKLEDSAVYLCASSLAGYTEAFFGQGTRLTVV.

This clonotype was counted a few times. This chain joins TRBV7-6 and TRBJ2-3; D remains ambiguous. Per the germline V gene, CDR1 is SGHVS and CDR2 is FNYEAQ. Trimming pared 1 base from V and 9 bases from J, leaving 14 bases between. This CDR3 contains 14 residues. As DNA, the CDR3 is TGTGCCAGCAGCTTAGGGGAAGGGCGGCGCACGCAGTATTTT. Residues: CASSLGEGRRTQYF. The complete variable domain, with remaining parts taken from reference TRBV7-6 and TRBJ2-3, reads GAGVSQSPRYKVTKRGQDVALRCDPISGHVSLYWYRQALGQGPEFLTYFNYEAQQDKSGLPNDRFSAERPEGSISTLTIQRTEQRDSAMYRCASSLGEGRRTQYFGPGTRLTVL.

In its sample, this clonotype was seen many times. The chain joins TRBV5-1 to TRBJ2-1; D gene ambiguous. Trimming removed 3 bases from V and 7 bases from J, with 11 bases in between. This CDR3 comprises 13 residues. CDR1 and CDR2 (germline): SGHRS, YFSETQ. CDR3 protein: CASSSSLGNEQFF. As DNA, the CDR3 is TGCGCCAGCAGCTCAAGCCTTGGTAATGAGCAGTTCTTC.

There are a few counts of this clonotype. V and J are TRBV10-3 and TRBJ1-2, with D unresolved. The germline V and J ends were trimmed by 2 bases and 6 bases, with 7 bases remaining between them. The CDR3 runs 12 residues. CDR1 ENHRY and CDR2 SYGVKD come from the germline V gene. CDR3 residues: CAISEVKHGYTF. The CDR3 bases are TGTGCCATCAGTGAGGTTAAACATGGCTACACCTTC.

The chain has TRBV4-2 and TRBJ2-6, with 7 positions matching TRBD1. Germline CDR1 and CDR2: LGHNA and YNFKEQ. Trimming cost V 1 base and J 2 bases; bases outside gene matches: 8. This CDR3 has 18 residues. The CDR3 DNA follows: TGTGCCAGCAGCCAAGTGAGGACAGGAGGTACTGGGGCCAACGTCCTGACTTTC. Its protein product is CASSQVRTGGTGANVLTF.

V is TRBV7-2 and J is TRBJ1-2; D remains ambiguous. The CDR3 covers 12 residues. Trimming took off 1 base at V and 7 bases at J, with 7 bases between the two ends. The germline gives CDR1 SGHTA, CDR2 FQGNSA. The chain's CDR3 is CASSLDWAGYTF. CDR3 coding DNA: TGTGCCAGCAGCTTAGATTGGGCTGGCTACACCTTC.

This clonotype was seen a handful of times. The chain is built from TRBV5-5 and TRBJ2-1; D perhaps matches TRBD2 (6 bases). This CDR3 is built from 16 residues. Germline-derived CDR1 and CDR2 are SGHKS and YYEKEE (reference sequence). V shed 5 bases and J shed 7 bases, with 22 bases lying between them. The CDR3 bases are TGTGCCAGCAGTCCAATGGATAGCGGCCTGTTTAATGAGCAGTTCTTC. This codes for CASSPMDSGLFNEQFF.

This clonotype was detected ten times or more. The V and J genes are TRBV20-1 and TRBJ2-5, with 11 bases that match TRBD2. CDR3 length: 13 amino acids. Germline values: CDR1 DFQATT, CDR2 SNEGSKA (reference sequence). The DNA of the CDR3 is TGCATTAATAGACTAGCGGGGCAAGAGACCCAGTACTTC. It codes for CINRLAGQETQYF.

There are a few counts of this clonotype. The gene calls are TRBV12-3 or TRBV12-4 and TRBJ2-3, with D perhaps matching TRBD2 (5 bases). V was shortened by 7 bases and J by 2 bases, with 16 bases between the two germline ends. This CDR3 spans 15 amino acids. The chain's CDR3 is CASTSMRADTDTQYF. In DNA, the CDR3 is TGTGCCAGCACCTCAATGAGAGCGGACACAGATACGCAGTATTTT.

The chain joins TRBV20-1 to TRBJ1-1; 7 nucleotides agree with TRBD1. Germline V CDR1 and CDR2: DFQATT, SNEGSKA (reference sequence). The length of the CDR3 is 14 residues. V was clipped by 3 bases and J by 3 bases; unmatched bases: 7. CDR3 loop: CSARRGGRHTEAFF. As DNA, the CDR3 is TGCAGTGCTAGGCGAGGGGGCCGTCACACTGAAGCTTTCTTT.

The chain uses TRBV24-1 and TRBJ2-7, with 9 bases aligning to TRBD1. J gave up 2 bases and V 3 bases, and 4 bases lay outside the gene matches. The CDR3 spans 15 residues. Germline-derived CDR1 and CDR2 are KGHDR and SFDVKD. The CDR3 DNA reads as TGTGCCACCAGTGATAGTGGGACAGGGACCTACGAGCAGTACTTC. Translated: CATSDSGTGTYEQYF.

This clonotype was seen a few times. V is TRBV24-1 and J is TRBJ2-1; 9 bases line up with TRBD2. The CDR3 runs 18 residues. V dropped 3 bases and J dropped 2; count of bases not matched to a gene: 10. Germline CDR1 KGHDR, CDR2 SFDVKD. The CDR3 loop is CATSDPKERGATYNEQFF. The CDR3, as DNA: TGTGCCACCAGTGATCCGAAGGAGCGGGGGGCCACCTACAATGAGCAGTTCTTC.

This clonotype was counted only a few times. The chain combines TRBV5-1 with TRBJ2-3; 7 bases are a match to TRBD2. Germline V gene lookup returns CDR1 SGHRS and CDR2 YFSETQ. The J segment lost 6 bases and the V segment lost 5 bases, leaving 9 bases of the junction unmatched. The CDR3 is made up of 14 amino acids. CDR3 nucleotide sequence: TGCGCCAGCAGTCCTGGGAGGGTCTTGGATACGCAGTATTTT. This codes for CASSPGRVLDTQYF.

The chain combines TRBV5-1 with TRBJ2-5; D unclear. This CDR3 region has 15 residues. Per the germline V gene, CDR1 is SGHRS and CDR2 is YFSETQ. V dropped 0 bases and J dropped 2 bases, with 11 bases sitting between them. The CDR3 DNA sequence: TGCGCCAGCAGCTTGGGGGCGCAGCTGCAAGAGACCCAGTACTTC. Translation: CASSLGAQLQETQYF.

The chain links TRBV5-1 to TRBJ1-2, with TRBD1 matching 9 bases. CDR1 is SGHRS and CDR2 is YFSETQ in the germline V gene. Unmatched junction bases numbered 8, after V lost 3 bases and J lost 5 bases. There are 15 residues in the CDR3. CDR3 protein: CASSWGGQGSYGYTF. The CDR3 DNA reads TGCGCCAGCAGCTGGGGCGGACAGGGGTCGTATGGCTACACCTTC.

In its sample, this clonotype was seen many times. The chain employs TRBV25-1 and TRBJ2-1; 7 bases align to TRBD2. The ends lost 3 bases at V and 7 bases at J; junction bases unmatched: 9. The CDR3 is made up of 15 amino acids. CDR1 and CDR2 (germline): MGHDK, SYGVNS. In DNA, the CDR3 is TGTGCCAGCAGTGATAGCGGGCGGTTCGGAAATGAGCAGTTCTTC. Protein: CASSDSGRFGNEQFF.

The chain couples TRBV7-8 to TRBJ1-3, with D unresolved. The germline V gene encodes CDR1 SGHVS and CDR2 FQNEAQ. The CDR3 runs 14 residues. Trimming removed 0 bases from V and 0 bases from J, with 3 bases in between. CDR3 amino acids: CASSLATSGNTIYF. As DNA, the CDR3 is TGTGCCAGCAGCTTAGCTACCTCTGGAAACACCATATATTTT.

This clonotype was seen at least ten times. V is TRBV5-1 and J is TRBJ2-1; D remains ambiguous. Germline V lookup: CDR1 SGHRS, CDR2 YFSETQ. Between the trimmed V and J ends, which lost 4 bases and 10 bases, there was a span of 9 bases. The CDR3 loop spans 11 amino acids. The CDR3 bases are TGCGCCAGCAGCCCTGACCGCGAGCAGTTCTTC. It is translated as CASSPDREQFF.

This clonotype was seen repeatedly, ten times or more. The chain uses TRBV12-3 or TRBV12-4 and TRBJ2-2, with D perhaps assigned TRBD1 or TRBD2 (5 bases each). The V gene lost 10 bases and the J gene lost 7 bases, with 13 bases spanning the gap. The CDR3 contains 12 residues. This CDR3 reads CATRMGVGELFF. The CDR3 DNA follows: TGTGCCACCCGTATGGGGGTCGGGGAGCTGTTTTTT.

The table lists this clonotype with a few counts. The gene calls are TRBV29-1 and TRBJ2-4; D may be TRBD2 (5 bases). The germline V gene has CDR1 SQVTM and CDR2 ANQGSEA. The V end was cut by 6 bases, the J end by 2 bases, with 11 bases between. This CDR3 has 13 amino acids. CDR3 in amino acids: CSVATGTKNIQYF. The CDR3 bases are TGCAGCGTGGCGACCGGGACCAAAAACATTCAGTACTTC.

This clonotype showed up many times. The chain links TRBV12-3 or TRBV12-4 to TRBJ2-7, with TRBD1 matching 7 bases. The CDR3 length is 17 residues. V trimming: 6 bases; J trimming: 0 bases; junction bases outside the gene matches: 14. The CDR3: CASSQGTRGPGSYEQYF. In DNA, the CDR3 is TGTGCCAGCAGCCAAGGGACAAGGGGGCCAGGCTCCTACGAGCAGTACTTC.

This clonotype was detected ten times or more. The chain carries TRBV20-1 and TRBJ2-1, with 12 bases that match TRBD2. CDR1 is DFQATT and CDR2 is SNEGSKA in the germline V gene (reference sequence). The length of the CDR3 is 16 residues. V lost 1 base to trimming and J lost 3 bases; unmatched junction nucleotides: 4. CDR3 loop: CSARGWTSGNYNEQFF. The DNA for the CDR3 is TGCAGTGCTAGAGGTTGGACTAGCGGGAACTACAATGAGCAGTTCTTC.

This clonotype was counted only a few times. The chain is built from TRBV20-1 and TRBJ2-3; 9 nucleotides match TRBD2. CDR3 length: 15 amino acids. Germline-derived CDR1 and CDR2 are DFQATT and SNEGSKA (reference sequence). With V trimmed by 5 bases and J by 6 bases, 12 bases remained unmatched. The CDR3 loop reads CSAYLIAGARDTQYF. In nucleotides, the CDR3 is TGCAGTGCTTACCTAATAGCGGGGGCCAGGGATACGCAGTATTTT.